Listed below are T cell receptor beta chains from one sample, sequenced in a study of post-analysis software for immune sequencing data. TCRdb passed the PCR reads through MiXCR, listing each CDR3 protein once. The data hold roughly 870,000 distinct CDR3 sequences, with about 50% observed a single time. Sequenced material: blood. All receptors come from a girl aged 10 to 17 with multiple sclerosis. CDR3s include the opening cysteine and the closing phenylalanine or tryptophan. A D gene is named only where the DNA matches it firmly. Only some rows state a clone size, as once, few, many or a class for expanded clones.

clone_size	j_call	d_call	cdr3_length	v_call	cdr3_nt	cdr3_aa
-	TRBJ2-1	-	13	TRBV7-9	TGTGCCAGCAGATCAGACAGCTACAATGAGCAGTTCTTC	CASRSDSYNEQFF
few	TRBJ1-2	TRBD1	15	TRBV20-1	TGCAGTGCTAGAGATGGGGACAGGGGTGACTATGGCTACACCTTC	CSARDGDRGDYGYTF
-	TRBJ1-2	TRBD1	13	TRBV27	TGTGCCAGCAGCTTTACAGGGGGCGATGGCTACACCTTC	CASSFTGGDGYTF
-	TRBJ2-1	TRBD1	16	TRBV7-2	TGTGCCAGCAGCTTCCGACAGGGAGTGGGGGCAAGTGAGCAGTTCTTC	CASSFRQGVGASEQFF
-	TRBJ1-2	-	16	TRBV7-9	TGTGCCAGCAGCTTAGTTGAGGAATGGGGGGCTTTTGGCTACACCTTC	CASSLVEEWGAFGYTF
few	TRBJ2-3	TRBD2	15	TRBV29-1	TGCAGCGTCACGAATCCGGGACTAGCCACAGATACGCAGTATTTT	CSVTNPGLATDTQYF
-	TRBJ1-6	-	17	TRBV3-1	TGTGCCAGCAGCCGAAAGGACAGACAAACATATAATTCACCCCTCCACTTT	CASSRKDRQTYNSPLHF
-	TRBJ1-1	TRBD1	13	TRBV29-1	TGCAGCGTTGGGACAGGGGGGAACACTGAAGCTTTCTTT	CSVGTGGNTEAFF
few	TRBJ2-5	TRBD2	13	TRBV27	TGTGCCAGCAGCCGTAGCGGGAGGGAGACCCAGTACTTC	CASSRSGRETQYF
few	TRBJ2-3	-	15	TRBV9	TGTGCCAGCAGCCCTGGGACGGTCCCCACAGATACGCAGTATTTT	CASSPGTVPTDTQYF
few	TRBJ2-3	-	14	TRBV30	TGTGCCTGGAGTGGTCTAGTGTCCACAGATACGCAGTATTTT	CAWSGLVSTDTQYF
-	TRBJ2-6	-	12	TRBV20-1	TGCAGTGCGCTTACTGGGGCCAACGTCCTGACTTTC	CSALTGANVLTF
-	TRBJ2-6	-	15	TRBV7-9	TGTGCCAGCAGCTCCGGAAGGTCGGGGGCCAACGTCCTGACTTTC	CASSSGRSGANVLTF
-	TRBJ1-5	-	14	TRBV7-9	TGTGCCAGCAGCCAAGGGACGGATTATCAGCCCCAGCATTTT	CASSQGTDYQPQHF
-	TRBJ1-5	-	13	TRBV10-3	TGTGCCACTATGAAAAGTGGTAATCAGCCCCAGCATTTT	CATMKSGNQPQHF
-	TRBJ2-1	-	15	TRBV7-3	TGTGCCAGCAGCTTTCAGGAGAGCTCCTACAATGAGCAGTTCTTC	CASSFQESSYNEQFF
-	TRBJ2-2	TRBD1	15	TRBV5-1	TGCGCCAGCCTCCGGGACAGTGCGAACACCGGGGAGCTGTTTTTT	CASLRDSANTGELFF
-	TRBJ2-1	TRBD1	14	TRBV6-4	TGTGCCAGCAGTCTTACAGGGGCTAACAATGAGCAGTTCTTC	CASSLTGANNEQFF
-	TRBJ1-1	TRBD1	14	TRBV7-9	TGTGCCAGCAGTCGGCAGGGGGCAAAAGCTGAAGCTTTCTTT	CASSRQGAKAEAFF
few	TRBJ2-3	-	15	TRBV29-1	TGCAGCGTTGAAGATCCCGGGTTCCTGCCGGAGACGCAGTATTTT	CSVEDPGFLPETQYF
-	TRBJ1-5	TRBD1	17	TRBV7-4	TGTGCCAGCAGCTCGCTGGACAGGGGGTGGAATTTGCAGCCCCAGCATTTT	CASSSLDRGWNLQPQHF
-	TRBJ2-7	TRBD1	17	TRBV6-2/TRBV6-3	TGTGCCAGCAGTTACTCGACGGCAGGGGGATTCTCCTACGAGCAGTACTTC	CASSYSTAGGFSYEQYF
-	TRBJ2-3	-	13	TRBV29-1	TGCAGCGTTGGGCTTCGAAGCACAGATACGCAGTATTTT	CSVGLRSTDTQYF
-	TRBJ2-1	TRBD2	18	TRBV30	TGTGCCTGGAGGCCCCCCCGCCTTACGAGCGGGGGGGCAAATGAGCAGTTCTTC	CAWRPPRLTSGGANEQFF
-	TRBJ2-3	-	13	TRBV7-8	TGTGCCAGCAGCTTAGCGAACACAGATACGCAGTATTTT	CASSLANTDTQYF
few	TRBJ2-1	-	13	TRBV28	TGTGCCAGCAGAGGGGAGGCGGGGAATGAGCAGTTCTTC	CASRGEAGNEQFF
few	TRBJ2-7	TRBD1	14	TRBV12-3/TRBV12-4	TGTGCCAGCAGTTTTGGGACAGGGTCCTCCGAGCAGTACTTC	CASSFGTGSSEQYF
once	TRBJ1-2	-	14	TRBV9	TGTGCCAGCAGCGCCGGATCGACAGCCTATGGCTACACCTTC	CASSAGSTAYGYTF
few	TRBJ2-3	TRBD2	19	TRBV6-1	TGTGCCAGCGGCAAGCCAGCGGCTAGCGGGAGATCCGAGGGAGATACGCAGTATTTT	CASGKPAASGRSEGDTQYF
-	TRBJ2-7	-	12	TRBV7-8	TGTGCCAGCAGCCCCTGGGGGGGGCAGCAGTACTTC	CASSPWGGQQYF
few	TRBJ1-2	-	15	TRBV3-1	TGTGCCAGCAGCCTAGATGCGAGGCCTGTCTATGGCTACACCTTC	CASSLDARPVYGYTF
many	TRBJ1-2	TRBD1	14	TRBV20-1	TGCAGTGCTCCCGGACAGGGGGTCTCCTATGGCTACACCTTC	CSAPGQGVSYGYTF
few	TRBJ2-3	-	12	TRBV29-1	TGCAGCGCGACCCGAGGCACAGATACGCAGTATTTT	CSATRGTDTQYF
-	TRBJ2-7	-	16	TRBV6-5	TGTGCCAGCAGTTCCCTACGGACACCGTTCTCCTACGAGCAGTACTTC	CASSSLRTPFSYEQYF
-	TRBJ2-1	TRBD2	19	TRBV7-8	TGTGCCAGCAGCTTAGACATCAAGGGACTAGCGAAATCCTACAATGAGCAGTTCTTC	CASSLDIKGLAKSYNEQFF
-	TRBJ2-7	TRBD2	15	TRBV10-3	TGTGCCTCACTCAAGGGACTAGCGGACCCCTACGAGCAGTACTTC	CASLKGLADPYEQYF
-	TRBJ2-3	-	17	TRBV29-1	TGCAGCGTTGACGGGGCCTCGGCCAGGAAAAGCACAGATACGCAGTATTTT	CSVDGASARKSTDTQYF
-	TRBJ2-7	TRBD1	14	TRBV3-1	TGTGCCAGCAGCCACTGGGACAGGCCCTACGAGCAGTACTTC	CASSHWDRPYEQYF
-	TRBJ2-4	-	16	TRBV29-1	TGCAGCGTTGGTCCCACAGGAGACCTAGCCAAAAACATTCAGTACTTC	CSVGPTGDLAKNIQYF
-	TRBJ2-5	-	14	TRBV5-1	TGCGCCAGCAGCTTGGCACAGGGAGAGGAGACCCAGTACTTC	CASSLAQGEETQYF
-	TRBJ2-3	TRBD1	16	TRBV5-6	TGTGCCAGCAGCTCGCCCGGGACAGGGACCACAGATACGCAGTATTTT	CASSSPGTGTTDTQYF
-	TRBJ1-2	-	14	TRBV29-1	TGCAGCGTTGTGCGGGGGTTAGGATCTTATGGCTACACCTTC	CSVVRGLGSYGYTF
-	TRBJ2-7	TRBD1	17	TRBV4-2	TGTGCCAGCAGCCGAAGCGGGCGTTCGGGACAGGCCTACGAGCAGTACTTC	CASSRSGRSGQAYEQYF
-	TRBJ2-7	TRBD1	14	TRBV10-2	TGCGCCAGCAGTCTTACTACAGGGGTTTACGAGCAGTACTTC	CASSLTTGVYEQYF
-	TRBJ1-5	TRBD1	16	TRBV5-1	TGCGCCAGCAGATTAGGGACAGGGGGCCGCAATCAGCCCCAGCATTTT	CASRLGTGGRNQPQHF
few	TRBJ2-3	TRBD1	14	TRBV6-1	TGTGCCAGCAGACTGGGGGGACAGGGATATACGCAGTATTTT	CASRLGGQGYTQYF
-	TRBJ2-7	TRBD2	18	TRBV4-2	TGTGCCAGCAGCCAAGATTGGGGAGGGACGGAGAGCTCCTACGAGCAGTACTTC	CASSQDWGGTESSYEQYF
-	TRBJ2-7	TRBD1	18	TRBV5-1	TGCGCCAGCAGCCCACAGGATGCTGCCTACAGGGGGCACCACGAGCAGTACTTC	CASSPQDAAYRGHHEQYF
-	TRBJ2-3	-	13	TRBV29-1	TGCAGCGTCCAGGGGTCGGGCACAGATACGCAGTATTTT	CSVQGSGTDTQYF
-	TRBJ2-1	-	15	TRBV6-5	TGTGCCAGCGCGATGCAGGGACAAAGAAACAATGAGCAGTTCTTC	CASAMQGQRNNEQFF
few	TRBJ2-1	TRBD2	16	TRBV7-9	TGTGCCAGCAGCCCCGGGGGGATAGCATCCTACAATGAGCAGTTCTTC	CASSPGGIASYNEQFF
-	TRBJ1-4	-	15	TRBV12-3/TRBV12-4	TGTGCCAGCAGTTTAGTCACCGAAGCTAATGAAAAACTGTTTTTT	CASSLVTEANEKLFF
few	TRBJ2-5	TRBD2	20	TRBV20-1	TGCAGTGCTAGAGATCTTCGTTCGGGACTAGCGGGACGTCCCCAAGAGACCCAGTACTTC	CSARDLRSGLAGRPQETQYF
-	TRBJ2-1	-	16	TRBV7-9	TGTGCCAGCAGCTTCTTAAAGCCTAGGGGCGAGAATGAGCAGTTCTTC	CASSFLKPRGENEQFF
-	TRBJ2-5	-	13	TRBV12-5	TGTGCTAGTGGCGGAGTGATGGGAGAGACCCAGTACTTC	CASGGVMGETQYF